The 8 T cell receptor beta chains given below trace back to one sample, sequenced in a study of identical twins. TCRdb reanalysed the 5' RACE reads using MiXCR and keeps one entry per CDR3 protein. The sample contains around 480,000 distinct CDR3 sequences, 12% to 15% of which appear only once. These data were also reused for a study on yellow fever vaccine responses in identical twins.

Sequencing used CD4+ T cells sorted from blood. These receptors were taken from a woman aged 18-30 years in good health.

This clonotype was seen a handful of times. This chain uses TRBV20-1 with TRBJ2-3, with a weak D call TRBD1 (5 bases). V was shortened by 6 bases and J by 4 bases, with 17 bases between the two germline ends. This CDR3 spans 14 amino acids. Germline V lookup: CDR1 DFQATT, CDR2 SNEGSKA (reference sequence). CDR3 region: CSALVVGRADTQYF. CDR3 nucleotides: TGCAGTGCCCTAGTGGTGGGGCGCGCAGATACGCAGTATTTT.

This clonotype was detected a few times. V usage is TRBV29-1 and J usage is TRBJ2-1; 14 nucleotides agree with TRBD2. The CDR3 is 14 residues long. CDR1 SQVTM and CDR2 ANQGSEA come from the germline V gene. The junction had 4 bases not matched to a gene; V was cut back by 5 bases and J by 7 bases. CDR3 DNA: TGCAGCGTTACGGGACTAGCGGGAGCAAATGAGCAGTTCTTC. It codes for CSVTGLAGANEQFF.

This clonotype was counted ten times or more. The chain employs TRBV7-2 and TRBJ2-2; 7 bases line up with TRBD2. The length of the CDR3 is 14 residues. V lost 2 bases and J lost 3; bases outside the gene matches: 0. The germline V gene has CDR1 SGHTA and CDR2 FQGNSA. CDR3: CASSLRGDTGELFF. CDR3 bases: TGTGCCAGCAGCTTACGGGGGGACACCGGGGAGCTGTTTTTT.

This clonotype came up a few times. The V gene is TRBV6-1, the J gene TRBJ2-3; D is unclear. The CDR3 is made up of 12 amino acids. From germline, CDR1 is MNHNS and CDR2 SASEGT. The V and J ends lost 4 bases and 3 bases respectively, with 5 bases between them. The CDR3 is CASSGKTDTQYF. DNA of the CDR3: TGTGCCAGCAGTGGCAAAACAGATACGCAGTATTTT.

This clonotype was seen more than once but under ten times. CDR3 in amino acids: CASSYLGPLVPGETQYF. CDR3 in DNA: TGTGCCAGCAGTTACTTAGGGCCGCTGGTCCCGGGGGAGACCCAGTACTTC. The rearrangement joins TRBV6-2 or TRBV6-3 to TRBJ2-5; D possibly corresponds to TRBD2 (5 bases). The germline V gene has CDR1 MNHEY and CDR2 SVGEGT. The germline V and J ends were trimmed by 1 base and 5 bases, with 20 bases remaining between them. This CDR3 has 17 amino acids.

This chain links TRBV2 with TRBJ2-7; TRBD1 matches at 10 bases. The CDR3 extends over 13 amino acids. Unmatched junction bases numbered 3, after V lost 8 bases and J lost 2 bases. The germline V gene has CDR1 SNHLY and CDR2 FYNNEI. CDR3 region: CASQGQGAYEQYF. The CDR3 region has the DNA TGTGCCAGCCAAGGACAGGGGGCCTACGAGCAGTACTTC.

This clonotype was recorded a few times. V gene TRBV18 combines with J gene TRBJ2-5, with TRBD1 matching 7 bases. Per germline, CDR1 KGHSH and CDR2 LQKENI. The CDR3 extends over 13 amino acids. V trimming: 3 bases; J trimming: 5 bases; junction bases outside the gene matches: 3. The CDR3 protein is CASSPTGIETQYF. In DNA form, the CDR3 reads TGTGCCAGCTCACCGACAGGGATCGAGACCCAGTACTTC.

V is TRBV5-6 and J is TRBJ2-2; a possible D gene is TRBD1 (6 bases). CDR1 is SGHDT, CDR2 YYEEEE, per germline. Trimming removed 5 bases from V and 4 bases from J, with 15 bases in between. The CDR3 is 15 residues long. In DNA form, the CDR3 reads TGTGCCAGCAGATCCCAGGGGTTGGGCACCGGGGAGCTGTTTTTT. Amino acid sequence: CASRSQGLGTGELFF.